The present TCR beta chain was sequenced within a study of shared clonotypes between healthy human individuals (dated by TCRdb to 2018 to 2021). Turning to the overall study: Three men and a couple of women, aged 18 to 49 years, made up the cohort. The study deeply sequenced blood TCR repertoires of five healthy adults to estimate repertoire size and the extent of clonotype sharing between individuals. Different laboratories and diverse techniques were used to prepare libraries and sequence TCR repertoires, to increase sequencing depth and limit assay-specific biases. Between about 0.9 and 10 billion PBMCs per donor were obtained by leukapheresis.

For this clone: The antigen it recognizes is unknown. No per-base quality is available; no much larger clone lies one base away.

Donors were healthy HIV-negative adults with no recently reported acute infections or vaccinations. All donors were Caucasian adults living in Nashville, Tennessee, USA. In the unsorted samples, 87 million or so PBMCs were counted, and genomic DNA was extracted using the QIAamp DNA Blood Mini kit. After blood collection by leukapheresis, PBMCs were isolated using Ficoll-Histopaque density gradient centrifugation and then cryopreserved in the vapor phase of liquid nitrogen. Using the deep immunoSEQ assay, multiplex PCR amplified TCR CDR3 regions from genomic DNA. Extracted genomic DNA from each cell subset was spread evenly across all wells of several immunoSEQ 96-well plates, with each plate serving as a replicate. Each replicate PCR for unsorted PBMC received 250 to 300 ng genomic DNA, equal to tens of thousands of T cell genomes. Ten immunoSEQ deep assay plates were used to sequence the unsorted PBMC genomic DNA. Purified libraries were quantified with a Qubit 3.0 fluorometer, sized on a Bioanalyzer 2100, and re-quantified with the KAPA Library Quantification kit. Every immunoSEQ 96-well plate was sequenced on a separate single-read 150-cycle Illumina NextSeq 550 flow cell. The authors' analysis ran thus. Because the immunoSEQ output included only junctional sequences and no quality scores, the filtering could not be the same as the filtering used for full-length reads. Sequences were annotated with PyIR, a Python wrapper for IgBLAST v1.9, and V/J genes and CDR3 were assigned using IMGT germline references. Reads with weak V/J assignments (E-value above 1e-6), missing CDR3, stop codons, out-of-frame junctions, or ambiguous translated residues were removed. V3J clonotypes were defined as sequences sharing an identical inferred V gene, J gene, and CDR3 amino acid sequence. Percentage overlap between repertoires was calculated by dividing the number of shared unique clonotypes by the size of the smaller repertoire. RTK rarefaction, the Chao1 estimator, and Recon v2.1 estimates of unobserved clonotypes were used to assess repertoire richness. Here the immuneACCESS table is served through TCRdb, limited to in-frame sequences with V and J called. Missing clones are a known gap in these copies; in checked studies unresolved V genes cover under half, and the rest lacks a known reason. V and J calls and clone size are as listed in that table; D and trimming were resolved from the DNA. Here the sample has about half a million clones; roughly 83% occur a single time. Roughly 13% of the sample goes to the ten largest clones.

Summary of the overall study and its limitations: Because the study included only a small number of donors, the genetic and exposure-history diversity represented was limited. Pairwise subsampling indicated that sequencing depth was expected to affect the degree of clonotype sharing among donors. Sampling was restricted to blood, and TCR repertoires in tissues likely differ from the TCR repertoires found in blood.

The sequenced sample consisted of PBMCs. The clonotype was recovered from a woman in her 40s in good health. Some clones in this sample may be carry-over from other donors' samples.

The DNA sequence is given as TGTGCCAGCAGCCCAACGTACAATGAGCAGTTCTTC. This gives the protein CASSPTYNEQFF. The chain is assembled from TRBV7-9 and TRBJ2-1; too little of a D gene remains to name it. V drops 5 bases and J drops 4 bases, leaving 6 bases in between. The CDR3 contains 12 residues, cysteine and phenylalanine counted. The only DNA kept is the CDR3, 36 bases in frame from the first base. According to the germline V gene (reference sequence), CDR1 reads SEHNR and CDR2 reads FQNEAQ.